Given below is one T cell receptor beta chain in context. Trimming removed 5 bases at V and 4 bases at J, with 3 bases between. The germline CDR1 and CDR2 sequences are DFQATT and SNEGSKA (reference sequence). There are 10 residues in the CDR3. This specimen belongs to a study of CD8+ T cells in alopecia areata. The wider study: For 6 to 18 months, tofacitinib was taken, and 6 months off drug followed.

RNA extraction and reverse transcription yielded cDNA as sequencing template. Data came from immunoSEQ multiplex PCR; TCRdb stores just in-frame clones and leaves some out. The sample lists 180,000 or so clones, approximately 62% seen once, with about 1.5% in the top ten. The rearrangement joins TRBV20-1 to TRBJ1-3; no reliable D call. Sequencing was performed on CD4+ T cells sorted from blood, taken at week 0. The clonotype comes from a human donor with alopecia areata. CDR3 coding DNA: TGCAGTGCTTTAGGAAACACCATATATTTT. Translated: CSALGNTIYF.